These 8 T cell receptor beta chains were all obtained from the same sample, sequenced in a study of CXCR3-negative and CXCR3-positive naive CD8 T cells. Preparation of TRB cDNA libraries relied on 5' RACE carrying UMI labels. TCRdb reprocessed the 5' RACE reads, with one entry per CDR3 protein and no DNA. Its listing shows 35,000 to 40,000 distinct CDR3 sequences. The specimen sequenced was memory CD8+ T cells from blood. These TCRs come from a human donor in good health. Some clones in this sample may be carry-over from other donors' samples.

The CDR3 protein is CASSPRDRSDNEQFF. The J gene is TRBJ2-1, the V gene TRBV27; TCRdb gives TRBD1 as the D gene, but with no DNA this cannot be confirmed. Germline V lookup: CDR1 MNHEY, CDR2 SMNVEV (reference sequence). The CDR3 length is 15 residues.

This clonotype is identified as medium-sized (0.01 to 0.1%) from frequency. The J gene is TRBJ2-7, the V gene TRBV7-6; without DNA, the TCRdb call of TRBD1 cannot be checked. The CDR3 length is 15 residues. Germline values: CDR1 SGHVS, CDR2 FNYEAQ. CDR3 sequence reads: CASSSGQGVIYEQYF.

The chain combines TRBV7-9 with TRBJ1-2; the TCRdb call, TRBD1, lacks DNA for checking. From germline, CDR1 is SEHNR and CDR2 FQNEAQ (reference sequence). The CDR3 totals 13 residues. The CDR3 sequence: CASSPGTVYGYTF. Filled out from reference TRBV7-9 and TRBJ1-2, the complete variable domain reads DTGVSQNPRHKITKRGQNVTFRCDPISEHNRLYWYRQTLGQGPEFLTYFQNEAQLEKSRLLSDRFSAERPKGSFSTLEIQRTEQGDSAMYLCASSPGTVYGYTFGSGTRLTVV.

V gene TRBV6-1 combines with J gene TRBJ1-1; TCRdb reports TRBD1, a call that lacks DNA to check it against. This CDR3 has 15 residues. Germline loops: CDR1 MNHNS, CDR2 SASEGT. CDR3: CASSESEGAVTEAFF.

The chain employs TRBV6-6 and TRBJ1-2. This CDR3 is built from 13 residues. Looked up from germline, CDR1 is MNHNY and CDR2 is SVGAGI (reference sequence). CDR3 residues: CASSYGANYGYTF.

The CDR3 sequence is CASSEASGIGDTQYF. The J gene is TRBJ2-3, the V gene TRBV2; the D call of TRBD2 rests on TCRdb alone, since no DNA is present to check it. CDR3 length: 15 amino acids. The germline gives CDR1 SNHLY, CDR2 FYNNEI.

The chain recombines TRBV20-1 with TRBJ2-1. This CDR3 comprises 14 residues. The V gene's germline CDR1 is DFQATT and CDR2 SNEGSKA (reference sequence). CDR3 protein: CSAPSGVLYNEQFF.

CDR3: CASSLGVVPSYEQYF. The gene calls are TRBV11-2 and TRBJ2-7. Per germline, CDR1 SGHAT and CDR2 FQNNGV. The CDR3 totals 15 residues. Based on the CDR3 plus reference TRBV11-2 and TRBJ2-7, the full variable domain is EAGVAQSPRYKIIEKRQSVAFWCNPISGHATLYWYQQILGQGPKLLIQFQNNGVVDDSQLPKDRFSAERLKGVDSTLKIQPAKLEDSAVYLCASSLGVVPSYEQYFGPGTRLTVT.